This TCR beta chain was documented in a study of shared clonotypes between healthy human individuals (dated by TCRdb to about 2020). Background on the whole study: The cohort comprised a couple of women and a few men aged 18 to 49 years. Libraries were prepared and TCR repertoires were sequenced by different laboratories using diverse techniques, in order to increase sequencing depth and limit assay-specific biases. Per donor, leukapheresis produced somewhere between about 0.8 and 9 billion PBMCs. For each donor, CD4 naive and CD4 memory were each given three plates, CD8 naive was given two plates, and CD8 memory was given one plate. To estimate repertoire size and how much clonotypes are shared between individuals, the study performed deep sequencing of blood TCR repertoires from 4 to 6 healthy adults. The full study reports these points: Even with the large sequencing depth, rarefaction of the sorted-subset datasets indicated that sequencing was incomplete. Across four donors, roughly 5.1% of naive CD4, approximately 4% of naive CD8, about 2.3% of memory CD4, and about 0.4% of memory CD8 clonotypes were shared. Estimated clonotype richness was generally larger for naive than for memory subsets. Only blood was sampled, and tissue TCR repertoires likely differ from those in blood. Clonotypes shared by all four sorted-subset donors showed higher generation probabilities than non-shared clonotypes. Based on pairwise subsampling, the degree of clonotype sharing among donors was expected to be affected by sequencing depth. The small number of donors limited the genetic and exposure-history diversity represented.

CD8 naive samples consisted of CD45RO-negative cells that were positively selected for CCR7, yielding a CD45RA+CCR7+ population without TemRA cells. Donors were healthy HIV-negative adults with no recently reported acute infections or vaccinations. Every donor was a Caucasian adult residing in Nashville, Tennessee, USA. Blood was obtained by leukapheresis, after which PBMCs were separated by Ficoll-Histopaque density gradient centrifugation and cryopreserved in liquid nitrogen vapor phase. Analytical flow cytometry was used to check the purity and quantity of every magnetically sorted T cell population. Each sorted fraction had its genomic DNA isolated and then quantified by UV absorbance on a Nanodrop 2000c. Using the deep immunoSEQ assay, TCR CDR3 regions were amplified from genomic DNA by multiplex PCR. Extracted genomic DNA from each cell subset was distributed evenly across all wells of several immunoSEQ 96-well plates, and each plate was treated as a replicate. Each replicate PCR for sorted subsets received 150 to 250 ng genomic DNA, equal to 28,000 or so T cell genomes. The purified libraries were quantified using a Qubit 3.0 fluorometer, sized with a Bioanalyzer 2100, and then quantified again using the KAPA Library Quantification kit. Every immunoSEQ 96-well plate was sequenced on a dedicated single-read 150-cycle Illumina NextSeq 550 flow cell. The authors' pipeline ran thus. Because only junctional sequences without quality scores were contained in the immunoSEQ output, filtering matching that applied to full-length reads could not be performed. Sequences were annotated with PyIR, a Python wrapper for IgBLAST v1.9, and V/J genes and CDR3 were assigned using IMGT germline references. Any read was removed if the V/J assignment was weak (E-value above 1e-6), the CDR3 was missing, or the read contained stop codons, out-of-frame junctions, or ambiguous translated residues. V3J clonotypes were defined as sequences sharing an identical inferred V gene, J gene, and CDR3 amino acid sequence. To compute the percentage overlap between repertoires, the number of shared unique clonotypes was divided by the size of the smaller repertoire. Repertoire richness was assessed with RTK rarefaction, the Chao1 estimator, and Recon v2.1 estimates of unobserved clonotypes. Generation probabilities were computed with OLGA for all TCRbeta clonotypes obtained by the gDNA method from a handful of donors. Entries here come from immuneACCESS through TCRdb and include only in-frame sequences with V and J called. Some clones fail to appear in such tables; in the studies checked, an unresolved V gene covers under half of the shortfall, and the cause of the remainder is unknown. The V and J calls and clone size come from that table; D and trimming were worked out from the DNA. The sample table lists about 2 million clones, less than 95% of them with a count of one. Under 1.5% of the sample is held by the ten biggest clonotypes.

This clone was seen a few times. This receptor's antigen is unknown. There are no base qualities to consult, and no much larger clone falls within one base. The cysteine opens and the phenylalanine closes a CDR3 of 17 amino acids. Only CDR3 DNA remains: 51 bases, in frame from the first base. V is reduced by 3 bases and J by 0 bases, leaving a spacing of 15 bases between them. The germline V gene (reference sequence) supplies CDR1 SEHNR and CDR2 FQNEAQ. In this chain, TRBV7-9 is recombined with TRBJ1-5; the D gene is perhaps TRBD1, on 5 matching bases. The material sequenced was naive CD8+ T cells sorted from blood. The label giving this sample's cell subset or site can be read as: CD45RA+CCR7+. This clonotype was obtained from a man aged 18 to 30 in good health. At the DNA level, the sequence is TGTGCCAGCAGCTTTGCGGGGGGTCCGTATAGCAATCAGCCCCAGCATTTT. This translates into CASSFAGGPYSNQPQHF.